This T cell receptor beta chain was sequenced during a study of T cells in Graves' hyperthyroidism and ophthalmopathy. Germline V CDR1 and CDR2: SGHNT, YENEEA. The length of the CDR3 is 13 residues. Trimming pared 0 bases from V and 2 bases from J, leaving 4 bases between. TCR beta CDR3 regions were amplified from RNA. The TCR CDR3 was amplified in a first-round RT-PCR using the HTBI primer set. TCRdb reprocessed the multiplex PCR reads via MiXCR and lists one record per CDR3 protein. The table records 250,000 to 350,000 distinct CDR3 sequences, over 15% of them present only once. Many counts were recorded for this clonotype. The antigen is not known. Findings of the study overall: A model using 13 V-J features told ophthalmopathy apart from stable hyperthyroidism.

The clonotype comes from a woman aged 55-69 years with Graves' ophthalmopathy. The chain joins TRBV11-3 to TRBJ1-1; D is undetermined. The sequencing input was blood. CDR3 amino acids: CASSLETNTEAFF. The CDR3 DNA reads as TGTGCCAGCAGCTTAGAGACTAACACTGAAGCTTTCTTT.